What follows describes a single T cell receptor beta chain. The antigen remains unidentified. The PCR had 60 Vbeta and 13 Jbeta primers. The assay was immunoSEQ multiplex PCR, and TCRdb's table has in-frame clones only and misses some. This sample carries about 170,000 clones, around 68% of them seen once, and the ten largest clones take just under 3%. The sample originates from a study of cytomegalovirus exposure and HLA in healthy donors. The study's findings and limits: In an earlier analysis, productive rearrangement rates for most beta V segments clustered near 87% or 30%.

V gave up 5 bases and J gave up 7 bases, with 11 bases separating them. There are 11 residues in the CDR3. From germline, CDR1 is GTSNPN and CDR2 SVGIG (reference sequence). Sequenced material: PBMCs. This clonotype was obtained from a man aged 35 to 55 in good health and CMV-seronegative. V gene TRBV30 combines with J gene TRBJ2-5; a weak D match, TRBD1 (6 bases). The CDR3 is CAWAGVGTQYF. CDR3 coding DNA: TGTGCCTGGGCAGGGGTTGGGACCCAGTACTTC. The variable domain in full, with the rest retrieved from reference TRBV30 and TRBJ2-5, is SQTIHQWPATLVQPVGSPLSLECTVEGTSNPNLYWYRQAAGRGLQLLFYSVGIGQISSEVPQNLSASRPQDRQFILSSKKLLLSDSGFYLCAWAGVGTQYFGPGTRLLVL.